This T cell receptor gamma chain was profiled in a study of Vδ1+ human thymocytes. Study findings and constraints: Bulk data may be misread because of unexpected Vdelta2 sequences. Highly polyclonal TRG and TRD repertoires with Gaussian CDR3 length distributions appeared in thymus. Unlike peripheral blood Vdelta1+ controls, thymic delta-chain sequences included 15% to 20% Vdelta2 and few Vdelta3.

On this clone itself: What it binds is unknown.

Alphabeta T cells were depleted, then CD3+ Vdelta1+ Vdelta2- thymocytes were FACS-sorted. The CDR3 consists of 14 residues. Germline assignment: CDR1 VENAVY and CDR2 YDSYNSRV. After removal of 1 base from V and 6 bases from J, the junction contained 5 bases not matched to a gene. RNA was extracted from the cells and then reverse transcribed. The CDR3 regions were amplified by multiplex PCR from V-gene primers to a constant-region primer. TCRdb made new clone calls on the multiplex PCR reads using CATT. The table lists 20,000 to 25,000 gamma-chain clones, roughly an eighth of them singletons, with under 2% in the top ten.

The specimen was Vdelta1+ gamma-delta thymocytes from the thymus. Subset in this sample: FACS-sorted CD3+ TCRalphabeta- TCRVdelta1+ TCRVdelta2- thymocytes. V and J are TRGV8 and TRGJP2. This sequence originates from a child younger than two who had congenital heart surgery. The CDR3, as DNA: TGTGCCACCTGGGATAGCTCTGGTGATTGGATCAAGACGTTT. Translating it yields CATWDSSGDWIKTF.